Described below is a single TCR beta chain sequence and its context. Antigen unknown. This sample is part of a study of T cell responses to AZD1222 COVID-19 vaccine. Study-level results: Most donors were white British and more were female, and clonal diversity was possibly underestimated.

The protocol was immunoSEQ multiplex PCR, while the TCRdb copy is restricted to in-frame clones and leaves out a portion. The repertoire holds about 190,000 clones, roughly 90% seen once, with approximately 0.97% in the top ten. CDR3 length equals 14 residues. Germline CDR1 and CDR2: SQVTM and ANQGSEA. Trimming removed 2 bases from V and 4 bases from J, with 12 bases in between. The sample here was peripheral blood, taken on day 0 of AZD1222 vaccination. This sequence was found in an adult in good health. This chain uses TRBV29-1 with TRBJ2-1, with no clear D. The CDR3 DNA reads as TGCAGCGTTGAATCCAGCGCCCTTTACAATGAGCAGTTCTTC. This codes for CSVESSALYNEQFF.